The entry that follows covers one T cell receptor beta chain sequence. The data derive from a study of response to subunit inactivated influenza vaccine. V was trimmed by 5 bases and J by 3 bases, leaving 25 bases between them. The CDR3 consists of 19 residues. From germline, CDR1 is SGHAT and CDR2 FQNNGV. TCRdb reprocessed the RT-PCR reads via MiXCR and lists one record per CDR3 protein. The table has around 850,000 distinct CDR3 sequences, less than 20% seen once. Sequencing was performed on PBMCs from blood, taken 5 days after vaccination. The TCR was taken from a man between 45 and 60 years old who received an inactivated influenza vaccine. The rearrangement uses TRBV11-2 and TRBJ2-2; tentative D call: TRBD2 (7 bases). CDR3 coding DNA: TGTGCCAGCAGCCCTATAAAGTACGCGGGGGCGAGGTACACCGGGGAGCTGTTTTTT. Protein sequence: CASSPIKYAGARYTGELFF.